These T cell receptor beta chains were read from a single sample in a study of T cells in Graves' hyperthyroidism and ophthalmopathy. TCRdb ran MiXCR on the multiplex PCR reads and lists one entry per CDR3 protein. The sample carries 550,000 to 700,000 distinct CDR3 sequences, roughly 15% recorded once. The sequenced material came from blood. These receptors came from a woman between 40 and 55 years old with Graves' ophthalmopathy. Each CDR3 is given with its conserved first and last residue. The D gene is left open where the match is weak. Clone size is not always given. Where it is, it says once, few, many or a class for expanded clones.

CDR3nt	CDR3aa	abundance	v_gene	j_gene	d_gene
TGTGCCACCAGCAGAGAGGGCCCCTACGAGCAGTACTTC	CATSREGPYEQYF	many	TRBV15	TRBJ2-7	.
TGCAGCGTTGTCACTTCGAACACTGAAGCTTTCTTT	CSVVTSNTEAFF	many	TRBV29-1	TRBJ1-1	.
TGTGCCTGGGGACTGGACCGAGGGGGATTAATGAACACTGAAGCTTTCTTT	CAWGLDRGGLMNTEAFF	many	TRBV30	TRBJ1-1	.
TGTGCCAGCAGCCGTATGGGGCTCCCGGCTTTCTTT	CASSRMGLPAFF	few	TRBV6-2/TRBV6-3	TRBJ1-1	.
TGTGCCAGCAGCACTATTGGGGGGTACACCGGGGAGCTGTTTTTT	CASSTIGGYTGELFF	.	TRBV7-3	TRBJ2-2	.
TGTGCCAGCAGTTTAGAGGTAGGGATGCAGCCCCAGCATTTT	CASSLEVGMQPQHF	many	TRBV12-3/TRBV12-4	TRBJ1-5	.
TGCAGTGCTGGGGACAGGGGCCAAGAGACCCAGTACTTC	CSAGDRGQETQYF	many	TRBV20-1	TRBJ2-5	TRBD1
TGTGCCAGCAGTTTAGTAGCCCGACTCAGGGCGGGAGCTTTCTTT	CASSLVARLRAGAFF	.	TRBV12-3/TRBV12-4	TRBJ1-1	.
TGTGCCAGTAGAGGGGATCAGATCACTGAAGCTTTCTTT	CASRGDQITEAFF	many	TRBV19	TRBJ1-1	.
TGTGCCAGCAGCCAAGATTGGGGGCGGGAGGAGTACGAGCAGTACTTC	CASSQDWGREEYEQYF	.	TRBV3-1	TRBJ2-7	TRBD2
TGTGCCAGCAGGGACGAAAACTCCTACGAGCAGTACTTC	CASRDENSYEQYF	many	TRBV2	TRBJ2-7	.
TGTGCCAGCAGACCCGGGGGGTATGGCTACACCTTC	CASRPGGYGYTF	many	TRBV12-3/TRBV12-4	TRBJ1-2	.
TGTGCCAGCAGCCATAATCGGCTCAGCTCCTACGAGCAGTACTTC	CASSHNRLSSYEQYF	many	TRBV3-1	TRBJ2-7	.
TGTGCCAGCAGCCCGTTACTAGCGGGAGTATCCGAGCAGTACTTC	CASSPLLAGVSEQYF	many	TRBV7-2	TRBJ2-7	TRBD2
TGCGCCGGCAGCTCATGGGGGACAGATACGCAGTATTTT	CAGSSWGTDTQYF	few	TRBV5-1	TRBJ2-3	.
TGTGCCAGCAGTTTTGCAGGGAGAAACTATGGCTACACCTTC	CASSFAGRNYGYTF	many	TRBV28	TRBJ1-2	.
TGCAGTGCTACGGTGGACAGAGCTAACTATGGCTACACCTTC	CSATVDRANYGYTF	few	TRBV20-1	TRBJ1-2	.
TGTGCCAGCAGTTCTGTGGGGGTGACTGAAGCTTTCTTT	CASSSVGVTEAFF	.	TRBV6-5	TRBJ1-1	.
TGTGCCAGTAGTACCCGAGTAGGGCAAATGAACACTGAAGCTTTCTTT	CASSTRVGQMNTEAFF	.	TRBV19	TRBJ1-1	.
TGCAGTGCTAGAGATGTGGGGAATTACGAGCAGTACTTC	CSARDVGNYEQYF	many	TRBV20-1	TRBJ2-7	.
TGCGCCAGCAGCTTGAACGGGGAGCTGTTTTTT	CASSLNGELFF	many	TRBV5-1	TRBJ2-2	.
TGCGCCAGCAGCTTGGTCGCAGGGAGGACTGAAGCTTTCTTT	CASSLVAGRTEAFF	few	TRBV5-1	TRBJ1-1	.
TGTGCCAGCAGCCCCCCACCAGGCTCCTACGAGCAGTACTTC	CASSPPPGSYEQYF	many	TRBV28	TRBJ2-7	.
TGTGCCAGCATGGGGACTGCCCACTACGAGCAGTACTTC	CASMGTAHYEQYF	.	TRBV28	TRBJ2-7	.
TGTGCCAGCAGTTTATTCAGGGGGAACACTGAAGCTTTCTTT	CASSLFRGNTEAFF	many	TRBV27	TRBJ1-1	.
TGTGCCAGCAGTCGGGACAGGGGATTTCACGAGCAGTACTTC	CASSRDRGFHEQYF	many	TRBV6-5	TRBJ2-7	TRBD1
TGTGCCAGCAGTTACCACCGCACCTTGCCCCAGCATTTT	CASSYHRTLPQHF	.	TRBV6-2/TRBV6-3	TRBJ1-5	.
TGTGCCAGCAGTTACCGGGGACAGCCTTACGAGCAGTACTTC	CASSYRGQPYEQYF	.	TRBV6-2/TRBV6-3	TRBJ2-7	TRBD1
TGTGCCAGCAGGCAACAGGGAGCTGGAAACACCATATATTTT	CASRQQGAGNTIYF	.	TRBV6-1	TRBJ1-3	.
TGTGCCAGCAGCTTATTTACAGCAGAGACCCAGTACTTC	CASSLFTAETQYF	many	TRBV7-6	TRBJ2-5	.
TGTGCCAGCAGCCAATATTATGGGGGGACCGACAAAAACATTCAGTACTTC	CASSQYYGGTDKNIQYF	few	TRBV14	TRBJ2-4	.
TGTGCCAGCAGCCAAGAGCAGGGTAGAGGCACAGATACGCAGTATTTT	CASSQEQGRGTDTQYF	.	TRBV4-2	TRBJ2-3	.
TGTGCCAGCAGCGGCCGGGACTTTCAAGAGACCCAGTACTTC	CASSGRDFQETQYF	many	TRBV11-2	TRBJ2-5	.
TGTGCCAGCAGCTCACCTACCATCGAGCAGTACTTC	CASSSPTIEQYF	many	TRBV7-2	TRBJ2-7	.
TGTGCCAGCAGTGAATGGGGGGGGAACACTGAAGCTTTCTTT	CASSEWGGNTEAFF	many	TRBV6-1	TRBJ1-1	.
TGTGCCAGCAGGGGAGTGGGGATGAACACTGAAGCTTTCTTT	CASRGVGMNTEAFF	many	TRBV2	TRBJ1-1	.
TGTGCCAGCAAACTCACTTCCACTGAAGCTTTCTTT	CASKLTSTEAFF	many	TRBV6-1	TRBJ1-1	.
TGTGCCAGCAGCTTAGCGGGGGCAGCAGGAAACACCATATATTTT	CASSLAGAAGNTIYF	many	TRBV7-9	TRBJ1-3	.
TGTGCCAGCAGTTACTCGAATAGGGCCGGCTTGAACACTGAAGCTTTCTTT	CASSYSNRAGLNTEAFF	many	TRBV6-5	TRBJ1-1	.
TGTGCCAGCAGTTATGCCCTAGCGGGATATGACACCGGGGAGCTGTTTTTT	CASSYALAGYDTGELFF	many	TRBV27	TRBJ2-2	TRBD2
TGCGCCAGCAGCTCGCAGCCTAACTATGGCTACACCTTC	CASSSQPNYGYTF	many	TRBV5-1	TRBJ1-2	.
TGCGCCAGCAGCCCTGGCGGGTCGGGGTTCTACGAGCAGTACTTC	CASSPGGSGFYEQYF	many	TRBV5-1	TRBJ2-7	.
TGCAGTGCTAGAAGGACGGGAGTCCCCTACGAGCAGTACTTC	CSARRTGVPYEQYF	.	TRBV20-1	TRBJ2-7	.
TGTGCCAGCAGCGGAACCGGGGAGCTGTTTTTT	CASSGTGELFF	many	TRBV7-2	TRBJ2-2	.
TGTGCCTGGAGGGCCCGCTGGGGCACCGGGGAGCTGTTTTTT	CAWRARWGTGELFF	many	TRBV30	TRBJ2-2	.
TGTGCCAGCAGTTACTTACCAAGCGGGCAGCCCCAGCATTTT	CASSYLPSGQPQHF	many	TRBV6-2/TRBV6-3	TRBJ1-5	.
TGCAGTGCTGCGGGGCGGACAGGGGCTGGCAATCAGCCCCAGCATTTT	CSAAGRTGAGNQPQHF	many	TRBV20-1	TRBJ1-5	TRBD1
TGTGCCAGCAGTTACTCGATGGGACAGGGCTTCTACGAGCAGTACTTC	CASSYSMGQGFYEQYF	many	TRBV6-5	TRBJ2-7	TRBD1